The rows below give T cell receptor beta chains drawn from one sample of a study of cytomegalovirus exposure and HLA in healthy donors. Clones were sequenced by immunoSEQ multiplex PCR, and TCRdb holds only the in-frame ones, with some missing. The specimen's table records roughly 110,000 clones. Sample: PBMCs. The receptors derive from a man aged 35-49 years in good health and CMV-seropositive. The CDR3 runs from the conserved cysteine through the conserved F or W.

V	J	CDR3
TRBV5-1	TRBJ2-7	CASSFRTRLAGDYEQYF
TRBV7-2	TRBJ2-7	CASSLGEILYEQYF
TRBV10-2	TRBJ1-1	CASSGQGRTEAFF
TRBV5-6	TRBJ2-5	CASSLGTGGETQYF
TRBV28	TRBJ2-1	CASSLNLAVSYNEQFF
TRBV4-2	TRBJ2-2	CASSQEFGTIGTGELFF
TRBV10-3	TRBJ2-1	CAIGLAVPLNEQFF
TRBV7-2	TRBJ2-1	CASSPAAGVGKGEQFF
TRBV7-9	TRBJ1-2	CASSLEETAGTGGRAGYTF
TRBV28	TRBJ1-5	CASNTGTGGNQPQHF
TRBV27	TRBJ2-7	CASSLLTGGNEQYF
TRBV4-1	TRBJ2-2	CASSQGGRGTGELFF
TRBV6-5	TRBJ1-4	CASSYGGGWNEKLFF
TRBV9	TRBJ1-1	CASSAGQGNTEAFF
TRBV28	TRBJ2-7	CASSLSKGFPYEQYF
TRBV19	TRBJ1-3	CASRSQGASGNTIYF
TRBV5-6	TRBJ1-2	CASIWRGVKDGYTF
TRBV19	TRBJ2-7	CATGTGINEQYF
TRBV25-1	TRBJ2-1	CASSGETVGDNEQFF
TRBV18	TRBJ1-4	CASSPRQVVGEKLFF
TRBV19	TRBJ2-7	CASSIAAENSYEQYF
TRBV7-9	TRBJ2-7	CASSYQLAGAYEQYF
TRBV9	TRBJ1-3	CASSVYAGDPGNTIYF
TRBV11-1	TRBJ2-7	CASSPRELTYEQYF
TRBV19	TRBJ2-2	CASSTIAGGRKMGAGELFF
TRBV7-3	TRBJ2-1	CASSFSRSEQFF
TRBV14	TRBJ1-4	CASSPRQGTGEKLFF
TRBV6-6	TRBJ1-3	CASRRQGSGNTIYF
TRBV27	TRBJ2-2	CASSLTVNTGELFF
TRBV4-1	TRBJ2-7	CASSQLGTPYEQYF
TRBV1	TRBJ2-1	CTSAGTSGRALRGEQFF
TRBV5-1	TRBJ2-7	CASSRGTNSYEQYF
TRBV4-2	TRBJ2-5	CASSQDRTGIREQYF
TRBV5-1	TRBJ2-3	CASSYFGRQGDADTQYF
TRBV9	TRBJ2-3	CASSELAGGPEDTQYF
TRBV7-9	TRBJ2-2	CASSLTTGSIPGGELFF
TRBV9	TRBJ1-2	CASSVLGAGRGYGYTF
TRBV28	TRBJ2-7	CASSLRAGGSYEQYF
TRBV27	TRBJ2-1	CASSPGTSGTSEQFF
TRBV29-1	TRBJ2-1	CSVEWASGSVEQFF
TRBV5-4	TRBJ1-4	CASSTAPGQGPLNEKLFF